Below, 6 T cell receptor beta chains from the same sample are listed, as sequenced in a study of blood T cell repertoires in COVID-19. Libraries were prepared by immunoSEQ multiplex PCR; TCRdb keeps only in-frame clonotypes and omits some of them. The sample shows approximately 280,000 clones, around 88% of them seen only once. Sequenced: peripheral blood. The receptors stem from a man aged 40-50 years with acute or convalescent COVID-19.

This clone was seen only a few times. The DNA of the CDR3 is TGTGCCAGCAGTCGGGACAGTGGCTATGGCTACACCTTC. Amino acid sequence: CASSRDSGYGYTF. V and J are TRBV6-5 and TRBJ1-2; 7 nucleotides line up with TRBD1. The CDR3 contains 13 residues. Germline values: CDR1 MNHEY, CDR2 SVGAGI. V shed 5 bases and J 4 bases; nucleotides not matched to a gene: 4.

The CDR3 reads CASRGLPSAYGYTF. In nucleotides, the CDR3 is TGCGCCAGCAGAGGACTTCCCTCCGCCTATGGCTACACCTTC. This chain links TRBV5-1 with TRBJ1-2; no definite D call. Trimming shortened V by 5 bases and J by 4 bases, and 15 bases separated the two germline ends. Per germline, CDR1 SGHRS and CDR2 YFSETQ. CDR3 length: 14 amino acids.

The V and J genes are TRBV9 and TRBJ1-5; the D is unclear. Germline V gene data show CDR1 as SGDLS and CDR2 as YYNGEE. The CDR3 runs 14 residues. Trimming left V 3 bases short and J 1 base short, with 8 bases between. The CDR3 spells CASSDSLSNQPQHF. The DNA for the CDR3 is TGTGCCAGCAGCGACAGCCTGAGCAATCAGCCCCAGCATTTT.

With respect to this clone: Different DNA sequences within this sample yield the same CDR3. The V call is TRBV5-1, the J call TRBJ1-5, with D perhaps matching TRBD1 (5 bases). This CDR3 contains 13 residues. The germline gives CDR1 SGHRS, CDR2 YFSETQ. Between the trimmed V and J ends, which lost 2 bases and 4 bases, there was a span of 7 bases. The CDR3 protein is CASSLSGNQPQHF. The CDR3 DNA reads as TGCGCCAGCAGCTTATCAGGGAATCAGCCCCAGCATTTT. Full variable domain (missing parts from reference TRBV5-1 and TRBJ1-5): KAGVTQTPRYLIKTRGQQVTLSCSPISGHRSVSWYQQTPGQGLQFLFEYFSETQRNKGNFPGRFSGRQFSNSRSEMNVSTLELGDSALYLCASSLSGNQPQHFGDGTRLSIL.

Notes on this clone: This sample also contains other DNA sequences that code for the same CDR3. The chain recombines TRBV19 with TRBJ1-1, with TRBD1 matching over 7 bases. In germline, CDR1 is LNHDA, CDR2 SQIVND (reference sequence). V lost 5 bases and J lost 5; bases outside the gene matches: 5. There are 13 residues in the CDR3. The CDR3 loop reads CASSGRGFTEAFF. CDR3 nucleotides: TGTGCCAGTAGTGGCAGGGGGTTTACTGAAGCTTTCTTT.

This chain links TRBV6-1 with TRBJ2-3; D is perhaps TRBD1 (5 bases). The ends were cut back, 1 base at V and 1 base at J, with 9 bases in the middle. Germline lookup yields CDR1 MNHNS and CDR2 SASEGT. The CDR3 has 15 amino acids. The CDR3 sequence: CASSEGGAGTDTQYF. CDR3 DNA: TGTGCCAGCAGTGAAGGGGGCGCCGGCACAGATACGCAGTATTTT.